This TCR beta chain was recorded in a study of spatial heterogeneity in lung cancer. TCRdb reanalysed the 5' RACE reads using MiXCR and keeps one entry per CDR3 protein. The profile shows some 10,000 distinct CDR3 sequences, 21% of them singletons. This clonotype was seen many times. V trimming: 1 base; J trimming: 3 bases; junction bases outside the gene matches: 2. Germline V CDR1 and CDR2: SEHNR, FQNEAQ (reference sequence). The CDR3 is made up of 15 amino acids. As to time point: blood at routine non-recurrence follow-up after resection. V and J are TRBV7-9 and TRBJ1-2; TRBD1 matches at 10 bases. The sequence came from a male donor with early-stage non-small cell lung cancer. Sequencing was performed on PBMCs, taken at follow-up. CDR3 protein: CASSLGQGADYGYTF. As DNA, the CDR3 is TGTGCCAGCAGCTTAGGACAGGGGGCCGACTATGGCTACACCTTC.